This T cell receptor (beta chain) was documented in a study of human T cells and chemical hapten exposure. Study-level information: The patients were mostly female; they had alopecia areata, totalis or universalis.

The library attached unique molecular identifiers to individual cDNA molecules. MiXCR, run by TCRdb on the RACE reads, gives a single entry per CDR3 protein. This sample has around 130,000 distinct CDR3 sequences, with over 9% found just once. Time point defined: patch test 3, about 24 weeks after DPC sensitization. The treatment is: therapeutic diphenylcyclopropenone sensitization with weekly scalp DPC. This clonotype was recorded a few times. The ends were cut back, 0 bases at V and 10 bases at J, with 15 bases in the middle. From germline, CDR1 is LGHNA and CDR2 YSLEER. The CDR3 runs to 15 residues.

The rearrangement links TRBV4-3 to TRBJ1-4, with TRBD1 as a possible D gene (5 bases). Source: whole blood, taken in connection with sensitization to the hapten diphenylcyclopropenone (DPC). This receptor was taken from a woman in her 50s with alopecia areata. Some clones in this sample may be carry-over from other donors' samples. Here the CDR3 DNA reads TGCGCCAGCAGCCAAGATTGGCAGGGTTCGGGAAAACTGTTTTTT. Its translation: CASSQDWQGSGKLFF.